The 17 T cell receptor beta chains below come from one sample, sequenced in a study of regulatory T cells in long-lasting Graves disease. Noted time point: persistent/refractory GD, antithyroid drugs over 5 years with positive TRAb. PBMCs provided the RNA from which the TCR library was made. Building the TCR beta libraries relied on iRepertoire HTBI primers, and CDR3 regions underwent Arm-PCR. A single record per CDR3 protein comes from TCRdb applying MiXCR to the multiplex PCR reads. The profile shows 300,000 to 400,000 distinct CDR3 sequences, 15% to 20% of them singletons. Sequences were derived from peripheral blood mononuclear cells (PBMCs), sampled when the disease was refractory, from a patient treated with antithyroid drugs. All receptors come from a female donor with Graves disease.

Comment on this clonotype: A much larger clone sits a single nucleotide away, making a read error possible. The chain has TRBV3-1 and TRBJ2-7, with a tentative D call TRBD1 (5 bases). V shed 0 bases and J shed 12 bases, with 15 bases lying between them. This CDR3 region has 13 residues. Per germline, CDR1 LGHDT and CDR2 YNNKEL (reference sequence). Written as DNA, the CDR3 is TGTGCCAGCAGCCAAGACATATCAGGGCCCGGGTACTTC. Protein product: CASSQDISGPGYF.

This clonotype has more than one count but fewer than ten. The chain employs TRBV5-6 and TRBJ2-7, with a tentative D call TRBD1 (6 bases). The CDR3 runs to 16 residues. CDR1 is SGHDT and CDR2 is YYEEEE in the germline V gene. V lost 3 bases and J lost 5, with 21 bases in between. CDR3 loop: CASSSLRGIKVHEQYF. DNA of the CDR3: TGTGCCAGCAGCTCCCTCAGGGGTATAAAGGTCCACGAGCAGTACTTC. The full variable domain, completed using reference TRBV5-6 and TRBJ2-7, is DAGVTQSPTHLIKTRGQQVTLRCSPKSGHDTVSWYQQALGQGPQFIFQYYEEEERQRGNFPDRFSGHQFPNYSSELNVNALLLGDSALYLCASSSLRGIKVHEQYFGPGTRLTVT.

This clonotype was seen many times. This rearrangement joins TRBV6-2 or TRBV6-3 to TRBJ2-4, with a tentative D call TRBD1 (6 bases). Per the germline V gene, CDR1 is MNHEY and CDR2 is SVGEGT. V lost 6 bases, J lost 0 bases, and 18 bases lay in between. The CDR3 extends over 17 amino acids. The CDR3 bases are TGTGCCAGCAGACTCTCCAGGGGAGAGATAGCCAAAAACATTCAGTACTTC. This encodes CASRLSRGEIAKNIQYF.

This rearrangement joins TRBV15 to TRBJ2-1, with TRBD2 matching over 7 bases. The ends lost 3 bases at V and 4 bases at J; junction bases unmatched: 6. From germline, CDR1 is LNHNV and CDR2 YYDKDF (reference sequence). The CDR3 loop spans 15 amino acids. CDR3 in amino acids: CATSSYGGIYNEQFF. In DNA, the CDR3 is TGTGCCACCAGCAGCTACGGGGGGATTTACAATGAGCAGTTCTTC. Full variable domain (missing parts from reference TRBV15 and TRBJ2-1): DAMVIQNPRYQVTQFGKPVTLSCSQTLNHNVMYWYQQKSSQAPKLLFHYYDKDFNNEADTPDNFQSRRPNTSFCFLDIRSPGLGDTAMYLCATSSYGGIYNEQFFGPGTRLTVL.

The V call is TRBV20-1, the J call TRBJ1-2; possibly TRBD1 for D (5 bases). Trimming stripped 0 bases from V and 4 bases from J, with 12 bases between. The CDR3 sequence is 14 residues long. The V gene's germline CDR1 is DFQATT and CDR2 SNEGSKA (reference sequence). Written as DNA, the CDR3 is TGCAGTGCTAGAGATTGGGCAGGGAGCTATGGCTACACCTTC. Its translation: CSARDWAGSYGYTF.

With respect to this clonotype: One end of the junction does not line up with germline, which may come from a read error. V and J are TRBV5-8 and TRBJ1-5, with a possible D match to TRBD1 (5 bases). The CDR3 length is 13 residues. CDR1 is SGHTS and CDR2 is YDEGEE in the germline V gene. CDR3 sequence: CASSLGEGKPQHF. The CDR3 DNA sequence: TGCGCCAGCAGCTTGGGGGAGGGCAAGCCCCAGCATTTT.

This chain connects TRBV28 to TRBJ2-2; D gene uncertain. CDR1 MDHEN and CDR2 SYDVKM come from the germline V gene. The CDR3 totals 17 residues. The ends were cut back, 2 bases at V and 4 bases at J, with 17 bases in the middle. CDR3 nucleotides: TGTGCCAGCAGTTTACCAGTAGAAGTTTGGGCCACCGGGGAGCTGTTTTTT. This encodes CASSLPVEVWATGELFF.

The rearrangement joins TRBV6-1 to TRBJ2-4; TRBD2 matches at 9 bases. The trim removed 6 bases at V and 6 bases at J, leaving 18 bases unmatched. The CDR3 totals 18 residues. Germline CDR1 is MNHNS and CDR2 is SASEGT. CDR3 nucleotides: TGTGCCAGCAGCCGTTACTGGGGTTCTAGCGGGAAAGCAAACATTCAGTACTTC. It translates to CASSRYWGSSGKANIQYF.

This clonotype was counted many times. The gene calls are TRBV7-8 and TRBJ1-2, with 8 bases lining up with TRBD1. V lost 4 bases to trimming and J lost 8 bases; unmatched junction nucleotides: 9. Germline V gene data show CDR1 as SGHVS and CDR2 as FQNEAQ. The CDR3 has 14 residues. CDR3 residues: CASSSGTGASGYTF. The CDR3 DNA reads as TGTGCCAGCAGCTCCGGGACAGGAGCTTCGGGCTACACCTTC. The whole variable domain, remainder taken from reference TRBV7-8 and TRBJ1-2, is GAGVSQSPRYKVAKRGQDVALRCDPISGHVSLFWYQQALGQGPEFLTYFQNEAQLDKSGLPSDRFFAERPEGSVSTLKIQRTQQEDSAVYLCASSSGTGASGYTFGSGTRLTVV.

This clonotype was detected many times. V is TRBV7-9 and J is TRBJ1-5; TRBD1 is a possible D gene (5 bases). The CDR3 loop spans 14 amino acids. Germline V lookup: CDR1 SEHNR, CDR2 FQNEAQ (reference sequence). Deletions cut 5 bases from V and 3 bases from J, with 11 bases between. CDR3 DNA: TGTGCCAGCAGCAGGGGTCGGGTCAATCAGCCCCAGCATTTT. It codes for CASSRGRVNQPQHF. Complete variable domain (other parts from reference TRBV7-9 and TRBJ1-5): DTGVSQNPRHKITKRGQNVTFRCDPISEHNRLYWYRQTLGQGPEFLTYFQNEAQLEKSRLLSDRFSAERPKGSFSTLEIQRTEQGDSAMYLCASSRGRVNQPQHFGDGTRLSIL.

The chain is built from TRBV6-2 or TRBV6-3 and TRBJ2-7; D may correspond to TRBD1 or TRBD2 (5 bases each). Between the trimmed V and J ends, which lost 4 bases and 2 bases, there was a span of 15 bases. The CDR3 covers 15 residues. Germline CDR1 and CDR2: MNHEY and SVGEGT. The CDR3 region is CASSSPSRGPYEQYF. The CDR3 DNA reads TGTGCCAGCAGTTCCCCTAGCCGGGGACCCTACGAGCAGTACTTC.

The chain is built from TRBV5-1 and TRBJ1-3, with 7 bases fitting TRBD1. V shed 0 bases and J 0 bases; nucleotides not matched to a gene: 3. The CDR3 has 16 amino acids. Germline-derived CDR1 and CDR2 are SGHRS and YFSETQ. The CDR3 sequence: CASSLGPGGSGNTIYF. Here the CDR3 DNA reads TGCGCCAGCAGCTTGGGCCCAGGGGGCTCTGGAAACACCATATATTTT.

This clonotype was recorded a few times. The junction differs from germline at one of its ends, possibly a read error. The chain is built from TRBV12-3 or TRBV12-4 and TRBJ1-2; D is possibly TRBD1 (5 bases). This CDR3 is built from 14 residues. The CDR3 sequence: CASSLEGREVGHTF. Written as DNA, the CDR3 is TGTGCCAGCAGTTTGGAGGGGAGGGAAGTTGGCCACACCTTC.

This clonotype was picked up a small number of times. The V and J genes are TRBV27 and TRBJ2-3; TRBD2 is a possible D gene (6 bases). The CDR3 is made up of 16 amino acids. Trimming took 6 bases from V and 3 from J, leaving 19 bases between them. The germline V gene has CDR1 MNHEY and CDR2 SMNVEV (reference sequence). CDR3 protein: CASRPLLAKRTDTQYF. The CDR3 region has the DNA TGTGCCAGCAGGCCCCTACTAGCTAAGAGGACAGATACGCAGTATTTT.

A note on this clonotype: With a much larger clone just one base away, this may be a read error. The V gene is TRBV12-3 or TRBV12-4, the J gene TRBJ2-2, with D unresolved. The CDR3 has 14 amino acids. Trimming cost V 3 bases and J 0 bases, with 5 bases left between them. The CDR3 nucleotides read TGTGCCAGCAGTTTTCAGGCGAACACCGGGGAGCTGTTTTTT. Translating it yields CASSFQANTGELFF.

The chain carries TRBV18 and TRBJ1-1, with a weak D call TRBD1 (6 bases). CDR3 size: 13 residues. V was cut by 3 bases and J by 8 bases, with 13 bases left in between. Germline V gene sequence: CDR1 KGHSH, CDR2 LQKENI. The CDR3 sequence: CASSPGRGEEAFF. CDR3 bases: TGTGCCAGCTCACCGGGCAGGGGCGAGGAAGCTTTCTTT.

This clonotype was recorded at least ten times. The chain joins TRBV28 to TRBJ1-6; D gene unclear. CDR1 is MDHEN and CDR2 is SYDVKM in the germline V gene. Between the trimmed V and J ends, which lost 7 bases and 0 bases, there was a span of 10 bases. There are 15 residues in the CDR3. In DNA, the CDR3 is TGTGCCAGCAAAAGACGGGACTCCTATAATTCACCCCTCCACTTT. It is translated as CASKRRDSYNSPLHF.